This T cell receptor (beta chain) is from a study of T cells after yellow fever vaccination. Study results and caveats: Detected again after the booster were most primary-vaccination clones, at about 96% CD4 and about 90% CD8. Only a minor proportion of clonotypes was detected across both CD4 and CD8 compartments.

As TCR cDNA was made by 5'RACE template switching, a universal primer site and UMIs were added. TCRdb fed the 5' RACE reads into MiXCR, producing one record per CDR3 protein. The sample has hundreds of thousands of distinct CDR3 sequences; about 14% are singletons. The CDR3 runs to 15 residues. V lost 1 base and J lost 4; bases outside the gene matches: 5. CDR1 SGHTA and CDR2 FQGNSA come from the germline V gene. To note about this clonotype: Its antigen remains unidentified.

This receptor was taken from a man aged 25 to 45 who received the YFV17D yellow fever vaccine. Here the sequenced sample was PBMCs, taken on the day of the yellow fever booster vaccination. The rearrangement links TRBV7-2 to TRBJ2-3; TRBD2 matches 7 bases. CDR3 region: CASSLGPGRADTQYF. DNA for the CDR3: TGTGCCAGCAGCTTAGGACCAGGGAGGGCAGATACGCAGTATTTT.